This entry lists 20 T cell receptor beta chains sequenced from one sample in a study of regulatory T cells in long-lasting Graves disease. The authors built TCR beta libraries using iRepertoire HTBI primers and Arm-PCR of CDR3 regions. MiXCR, applied by TCRdb to the multiplex PCR reads, yields one record per CDR3 protein. Of hundreds of thousands of distinct CDR3 sequences in the sample, 15% are singletons; the top ten hold about 7.6%. Time point of the sample: newly diagnosed GD, antithyroid drugs for less than 3 months. The TCR library was made from RNA that had been extracted from PBMCs in TRIzol. The data were also submitted as part of a second study, on T cells in Graves' hyperthyroidism and ophthalmopathy.

The source material was peripheral blood mononuclear cells (PBMCs), sampled at new diagnosis, from a patient treated with antithyroid drugs. Source of these receptors: a middle-aged woman with Graves disease.

V is TRBV11-1 and J is TRBJ2-3, with D perhaps matching TRBD2 (5 bases). CDR1 SGHAT and CDR2 FQDESV come from the germline V gene (reference sequence). V was shortened by 2 bases and J by 0 bases, with 9 bases between the two germline ends. The CDR3 is made up of 15 amino acids. The CDR3 nucleotides are TGTGCCAGCAGCTTAAAGCGGATTAGCACAGATACGCAGTATTTT. Translated, it gives CASSLKRISTDTQYF. Full variable domain (remainder filled in from reference TRBV11-1 and TRBJ2-3): EAEVAQSPRYKITEKSQAVAFWCDPISGHATLYWYRQILGQGPELLVQFQDESVVDDSQLPKDRFSAERLKGVDSTLKIQPAELGDSAMYLCASSLKRISTDTQYFGPGTRLTVL.

This clonotype was observed at least ten times. This chain uses TRBV11-3 with TRBJ1-1; 7 bases line up with TRBD1. Germline lookup yields CDR1 SGHNT and CDR2 YENEEA. V trimming: 6 bases; J trimming: 0 bases; junction bases outside the gene matches: 10. The CDR3 length is 16 residues. The CDR3 DNA reads as TGTGCCAGCAGTCAGACCGGGACAGATTTGAACACTGAAGCTTTCTTT. Translation: CASSQTGTDLNTEAFF.

This clonotype was counted only a few times. This sequence joins TRBV19 and TRBJ2-1, with a possible D match to TRBD1 (6 bases). The germline CDR1 and CDR2 sequences are LNHDA and SQIVND (reference sequence). The CDR3 loop spans 14 amino acids. V was cut by 2 bases and J by 1 base, with 6 bases left in between. Here the CDR3 reads CASSIQGSYNEQFF. The CDR3 DNA reads as TGTGCCAGTAGTATACAGGGGTCCTACAATGAGCAGTTCTTC. Combining the CDR3 with reference TRBV19 and TRBJ2-1 gives the whole variable domain DGGITQSPKYLFRKEGQNVTLSCEQNLNHDAMYWYRQDPGQGLRLIYYSQIVNDFQKGDIAEGYSVSREKKESFPLTVTSAQKNPTAFYLCASSIQGSYNEQFFGPGTRLTVL.

This clonotype showed up many times. J is TRBJ2-1 and V is TRBV3-1, with D possibly TRBD1 on 5 matching bases. Germline values: CDR1 LGHDT, CDR2 YNNKEL (reference sequence). Between the trimmed V and J ends, which lost 4 bases and 5 bases, there was a span of 15 bases. This CDR3 spans 15 amino acids. The CDR3: CASSPIALGDNEQFF. In nucleotides, the CDR3 is TGTGCCAGCAGCCCCATCGCGCTAGGGGACAATGAGCAGTTCTTC.

This clonotype has a handful of counts. Mismatch with germline at one junction end may stem from a read error. The V gene is TRBV20-1, the J gene TRBJ1-6; 8 positions match TRBD1. CDR3 size: 19 residues. The germline V gene encodes CDR1 DFQATT and CDR2 SNEGSKA (reference sequence). The DNA of the CDR3 is TGCAGTGCTAGAGATAGCAGGGGGCGAGTAGGCTCCTATAATTCACCCCCCCACTTT. Translation: CSARDSRGRVGSYNSPPHF.

This clonotype was seen at least ten times. V is TRBV28 and J is TRBJ2-5; TRBD2 agrees at 14 bases. The junction had 14 bases not matched to a gene; V was cut back by 1 base and J by 1 base. Germline CDR1 is MDHEN and CDR2 is SYDVKM. The CDR3 has 21 amino acids. The CDR3 nucleotides read TGTGCCAGCAGTTTATTCTCCCCGGGACTAGCGGGAGAACACCCCCAAGAGACCCAGTACTTC. Amino acids: CASSLFSPGLAGEHPQETQYF.

This clonotype was recorded at least ten times. CDR3 in DNA: TGTGCCATCAGTGAGGGACAGTCCTACGAGCAGTACTTC. Translated: CAISEGQSYEQYF. The chain uses TRBV10-3 and TRBJ2-7, with D possibly being TRBD1 (6 bases). Germline CDR1 reads ENHRY; CDR2 reads SYGVKD. The V end lost 2 bases, the J end lost 1 base, and 6 bases lay between the germline ends. This CDR3 has 13 residues.

The table lists this clonotype with a few counts. The genes are TRBV13 and TRBJ2-2; maybe TRBD2 (5 bases). The germline V and J ends were trimmed by 5 bases and 4 bases, with 17 bases remaining between them. The V gene's germline CDR1 is PRHDT and CDR2 FYEKMQ (reference sequence). This CDR3 is 16 amino acids long. The CDR3 nucleotides read TGTGCCAGCAGCCCTCGTGGAGGCACGCTCACCGGGGAGCTGTTTTTT. This gives the protein CASSPRGGTLTGELFF.

In this sample, this clonotype turned up a few times. The chain combines TRBV18 with TRBJ2-3; TRBD2 aligns across 9 bases. Germline lookup yields CDR1 KGHSH and CDR2 LQKENI. The CDR3 contains 15 residues. The V segment lost 3 bases and the J segment 6 bases; nucleotides outside the gene matches: 7. The CDR3 bases are TGTGCCAGCTCACCCGTAGTAGCGGGAGTTGATACGCAGTATTTT. It encodes CASSPVVAGVDTQYF.

There are many counts of this clonotype. The chain employs TRBV12-3 or TRBV12-4 and TRBJ1-1; D call uncertain. The V end was cut by 7 bases, the J end by 0 bases, with 12 bases between. The CDR3 runs to 14 residues. The CDR3, as DNA: TGTGCCAGCACCATACAAGGCCTGAACACTGAAGCTTTCTTT. It encodes CASTIQGLNTEAFF.

J is TRBJ1-4 and V is TRBV28, with a possible D match to TRBD1 (5 bases). Germline CDR1 MDHEN, CDR2 SYDVKM. The CDR3 consists of 12 residues. V was clipped by 5 bases and J by 8 bases, with 9 bases between them. The CDR3 loop is CASSRTPEKLFF. The CDR3 nucleotides are TGTGCCAGCAGTCGGACACCCGAAAAACTGTTTTTT.

This clonotype occurred once. Since a much larger clone is just one base distant, this may be a read error. This chain connects TRBV7-9 to TRBJ2-6, with TRBD1 identical over 9 bases. Germline V gene sequence: CDR1 SEHNR, CDR2 FQNEAQ (reference sequence). CDR3 length: 15 residues. V lost 7 bases and J lost 0; bases outside the gene matches: 1. In nucleotides, the CDR3 is TGTGCCAGCATGACAGGGGGCTCTGGGGCCAACGTCCTGACTTTC. It yields the protein CASMTGGSGANVLTF.

In its sample, this clonotype was seen many times. V is TRBV12-3 or TRBV12-4 and J is TRBJ2-1; 10 bases map to TRBD2. CDR3 length equals 16 residues. V lost 4 bases, J lost 2 bases, and 5 bases stayed unmatched. The CDR3 nucleotides are TGTGCCAGCAGTTCAACCGGGACTAGCGCCTACAATGAGCAGTTCTTC. It specifies CASSSTGTSAYNEQFF.

This chain links TRBV15 with TRBJ1-1; the D gene is possibly TRBD1 (5 bases). The CDR3 length is 14 residues. The V and J ends lost 5 bases and 3 bases respectively, with 13 bases between them. The germline V gene encodes CDR1 LNHNV and CDR2 YYDKDF (reference sequence). The CDR3 DNA reads TGTGCCACCAGCTCAGGTGGGGGGGACACTGAAGCTTTCTTT. Its protein product is CATSSGGGDTEAFF.

Ten or more counts support this clonotype. J is TRBJ2-1 and V is TRBV5-1; 7 nucleotides line up with TRBD1. CDR3 size: 14 residues. Germline V gene data show CDR1 as SGHRS and CDR2 as YFSETQ. J gave up 6 bases and V 2 bases, and 5 bases lay outside the gene matches. CDR3 amino acids: CASSFTTGSNEQFF. DNA for the CDR3: TGCGCCAGCAGCTTCACGACAGGGAGCAATGAGCAGTTCTTC.

This clonotype was observed at least ten times. The J gene is TRBJ1-1, the V gene TRBV10-3; D remains unclear. CDR1 and CDR2 from the germline V gene are ENHRY and SYGVKD. The germline V and J ends were trimmed by 7 bases and 1 base, with 10 bases remaining between them. This CDR3 is built from 13 residues. CDR3 DNA: TGTGCCATCAAATACGAGGGGAACACTGAAGCTTTCTTT. Protein product: CAIKYEGNTEAFF.

This clonotype has a handful of counts. V usage is TRBV3-1 and J usage is TRBJ2-2; D remains unclear. Germline CDR1 LGHDT, CDR2 YNNKEL (reference sequence). V shed 1 base and J shed 7 bases, with 4 bases lying between them. This CDR3 region has 12 residues. CDR3 loop: CASSQVSGELFF. The CDR3 coding sequence is TGTGCCAGCAGCCAAGTGAGCGGGGAGCTGTTTTTT.

V usage is TRBV6-1 and J usage is TRBJ1-3; the match to TRBD1 covers 10 bases. Germline lookup yields CDR1 MNHNS and CDR2 SASEGT. This CDR3 is built from 17 residues. V shed 5 bases, J shed 1 base, and the junction held 8 bases outside the gene matches. CDR3 amino acids: CASSLRTGGLSGNTIYF. DNA of the CDR3: TGTGCCAGCAGTCTACGGACAGGGGGTTTATCTGGAAACACCATATATTTT.

There are many counts of this clonotype. The V and J genes are TRBV12-3 or TRBV12-4 and TRBJ2-2; 12 bases match TRBD2. CDR3 length: 16 residues. The trim removed 2 bases at V and 5 bases at J, leaving 3 bases unmatched. CDR3 sequence: CASSLLAGGGTGELFF. The CDR3, as DNA: TGTGCCAGCAGTTTACTAGCGGGAGGGGGGACCGGGGAGCTGTTTTTT.

Note on this clonotype: The junction and the germline gene differ at one end; a read error may be behind it. This chain connects TRBV5-1 to TRBJ2-7, with TRBD1 identical over 7 bases. This CDR3 spans 12 amino acids. Germline V lookup: CDR1 SGHRS, CDR2 YFSETQ. CDR3: CASSKQGYERYF. The CDR3 DNA follows: TGCGCCAGCAGCAAACAGGGGTACGAGCGGTACTTC. The whole variable domain, filled in from reference TRBV5-1 and TRBJ2-7, reads KAGVTQTPRYLIKTRGQQVTLSCSPISGHRSVSWYQQTPGQGLQFLFEYFSETQRNKGNFPGRFSGRQFSNSRSEMNVSTLELGDSALYLCASSKQGYERYFGPGTRLTVT.